Below, 25 T cell receptor beta chains from the same sample are listed, as sequenced in a study of cytomegalovirus exposure and HLA in healthy donors. PCR primers comprised 60 Vbeta and 13 Jbeta primers. TCRdb keeps only in-frame clones here, not all; method: immunoSEQ multiplex PCR. The data contain more than 140,000 clones, over 60% of them singletons. The sample comprised PBMCs. These receptors all stem from a male donor in good health and CMV-seronegative.

This clone was seen more than once but under ten times. The V call is TRBV23-1, the J call TRBJ2-5, with TRBD2 identical over 8 bases. TRBV23-1 is known as an ORF, though its function is uncertain. J gave up 4 bases and V 0 bases, and 13 bases lay outside the gene matches. This CDR3 has 18 residues. As DNA, the CDR3 is TGCGCCAGCAGTCAATCGTGGGGGACTAGGTGCCCCGCAGAGACCCAGTACTTC. Amino acid sequence: CASSQSWGTRCPAETQYF.

This clone was observed a single time. V usage is TRBV9 and J usage is TRBJ1-1; D remains ambiguous. Germline values: CDR1 SGDLS, CDR2 YYNGEE. V shed 3 bases and J shed 0 bases, with 15 bases lying between them. The CDR3 is 16 residues long. The DNA of the CDR3 is TGTGCCAGCAGCGCGGGTCCTATGGTCCTGAACACTGAAGCTTTCTTT. It codes for CASSAGPMVLNTEAFF.

The chain is built from TRBV7-6 and TRBJ1-2; 10 bases are shared with TRBD1. V dropped 4 bases and J dropped 3; count of bases not matched to a gene: 5. The length of the CDR3 is 15 residues. Germline-derived CDR1 and CDR2 are SGHVS and FNYEAQ. CDR3 residues: CASSSPGQGYYGYTF. Here the CDR3 DNA reads TGTGCCAGCAGCTCCCCGGGACAGGGGTACTATGGCTACACCTTC.

CDR3 loop: CATSGQSNQPQHF. The CDR3 bases are TGTGCCACCAGCGGGCAGAGCAATCAGCCCCAGCATTTT. The chain joins TRBV15 to TRBJ1-5; no definite D call. The CDR3 has 13 amino acids. The germline gives CDR1 LNHNV, CDR2 YYDKDF (reference sequence). The V and J ends lost 5 bases and 1 base respectively, with 6 bases between them.

The V and J genes are TRBV5-1 and TRBJ2-1; TRBD2 aligns across 7 bases. The V gene's germline CDR1 is SGHRS and CDR2 YFSETQ. The CDR3 covers 15 residues. The J segment lost 4 bases and the V segment lost 5 bases, leaving 9 bases of the junction unmatched. CDR3 sequence: CASRFRLAEYNEQFF. The CDR3 DNA follows: TGCGCCAGCAGGTTCCGACTAGCTGAATACAATGAGCAGTTCTTC.

DNA for the CDR3: TGTGCCAGCAGTAGCCGGACTAGCGGAAAAGAGACCCAGTACTTC. Residues: CASSSRTSGKETQYF. This chain joins TRBV2 and TRBJ2-5, with 10 positions matching TRBD2. V was clipped by 5 bases and J by 3 bases; unmatched bases: 6. CDR3 length equals 15 residues. Per the germline V gene, CDR1 is SNHLY and CDR2 is FYNNEI.

The chain employs TRBV30 and TRBJ2-3; TRBD2 matches 14 bases. With V trimmed by 7 bases and J by 3 bases, 9 bases remained unmatched. The CDR3 extends over 16 amino acids. Germline V gives CDR1 GTSNPN, CDR2 SVGIG (reference sequence). The CDR3 sequence is CAYGTSGRVGTDTQYF. CDR3 DNA: TGTGCCTACGGGACTAGCGGGAGAGTTGGGACAGATACGCAGTATTTT.

The V call is TRBV5-1, the J call TRBJ2-7, with 9 positions matching TRBD1. This CDR3 is built from 14 residues. CDR1 and CDR2 from the germline V gene are SGHRS and YFSETQ. The ends lost 1 base at V and 5 bases at J; junction bases unmatched: 4. CDR3 sequence: CASSLNTGGDEQYF. The CDR3 nucleotides are TGCGCCAGCAGCTTGAATACAGGGGGCGACGAGCAGTACTTC. Full variable domain (remainder filled in from reference TRBV5-1 and TRBJ2-7): KAGVTQTPRYLIKTRGQQVTLSCSPISGHRSVSWYQQTPGQGLQFLFEYFSETQRNKGNFPGRFSGRQFSNSRSEMNVSTLELGDSALYLCASSLNTGGDEQYFGPGTRLTVT.

This chain connects TRBV30 to TRBJ1-5; no clear D gene. The ends were cut back, 7 bases at V and 3 bases at J, with 13 bases in the middle. This CDR3 has 13 amino acids. Germline V gives CDR1 GTSNPN, CDR2 SVGIG (reference sequence). CDR3 sequence: CASESNDNQPQHF. The DNA for the CDR3 is TGTGCCTCGGAGTCTAACGACAATCAGCCCCAGCATTTT.

V gene TRBV30 combines with J gene TRBJ2-1; TRBD2 matches 9 bases. V was clipped by 5 bases and J by 7 bases; unmatched bases: 18. The CDR3 totals 17 residues. Germline loops: CDR1 GTSNPN, CDR2 SVGIG (reference sequence). The DNA for the CDR3 is TGTGCCTGGCGACAGGGCCTAGCGGGAACTAGTGGAAATGAGCAGTTCTTC. It translates to CAWRQGLAGTSGNEQFF.

This chain joins TRBV30 and TRBJ1-2; 8 nucleotides match TRBD1. CDR1 GTSNPN and CDR2 SVGIG come from the germline V gene (reference sequence). The V segment lost 3 bases and the J segment 6 bases; nucleotides outside the gene matches: 9. This CDR3 spans 14 amino acids. In nucleotides, the CDR3 is TGTGCCTGGAGACCCAACCGGGACAGGAATGGCTACACCTTC. Encoded protein: CAWRPNRDRNGYTF. Variable domain in full (rest from reference TRBV30 and TRBJ1-2): SQTIHQWPATLVQPVGSPLSLECTVEGTSNPNLYWYRQAAGRGLQLLFYSVGIGQISSEVPQNLSASRPQDRQFILSSKKLLLSDSGFYLCAWRPNRDRNGYTFGSGTRLTVV.

This clone has just a few counts. The chain employs TRBV19 and TRBJ1-1; 7 positions agree with TRBD1. In germline, CDR1 is LNHDA, CDR2 SQIVND (reference sequence). Unmatched junction bases numbered 1, after V lost 3 bases and J lost 0 bases. The CDR3 is 14 amino acids. In nucleotides, the CDR3 is TGTGCCAGTAGTATGGGACAGCTGAACACTGAAGCTTTCTTT. It translates to CASSMGQLNTEAFF. Combining the CDR3 with reference TRBV19 and TRBJ1-1 gives the whole variable domain DGGITQSPKYLFRKEGQNVTLSCEQNLNHDAMYWYRQDPGQGLRLIYYSQIVNDFQKGDIAEGYSVSREKKESFPLTVTSAQKNPTAFYLCASSMGQLNTEAFFGQGTRLTVV.

This clone was seen more than once but under ten times. The V gene is TRBV18, the J gene TRBJ1-1; D gene uncertain. Germline loops: CDR1 KGHSH, CDR2 LQKENI. The CDR3 consists of 14 residues. V shed 3 bases and J shed 1 base, with 9 bases lying between them. CDR3 nucleotide sequence: TGTGCCAGCTCACCGGGAGTATCGAACACTGAAGCTTTCTTT. This sequence encodes CASSPGVSNTEAFF.

V usage is TRBV25-1 and J usage is TRBJ2-5; TRBD1 aligns across 8 bases. The closer fit of TRBJ2-7 to the DNA end suggests the J call may be wrong. The CDR3 length is 15 residues. Germline V gives CDR1 MGHDK, CDR2 SYGVNS. The CDR3 sequence is CASSAGQGVSYEQYF. CDR3 sequence (DNA): TGTGCCAGCAGTGCCGGACAGGGCGTCTCCTACGAGCAGTACTTC.

The J gene is TRBJ1-5, the V gene TRBV2, with D tentatively TRBD1 (6 bases). From germline, CDR1 is SNHLY and CDR2 FYNNEI. CDR3 length equals 14 residues. V lost 2 bases and J lost 3, with 8 bases in between. CDR3 loop: CASSENRDNQPQHF. CDR3 nucleotides: TGTGCCAGCAGTGAAAACAGGGACAATCAGCCCCAGCATTTT.

This clone was counted a single time. This chain connects TRBV19 to TRBJ2-7, with a weak D call TRBD1 (6 bases). Germline CDR1 reads LNHDA; CDR2 reads SQIVND (reference sequence). The germline V and J ends were trimmed by 5 bases and 1 base, with 12 bases remaining between them. The CDR3 extends over 14 amino acids. This chain's CDR3 is CASSLGHRSYEQYF. The CDR3 region has the DNA TGTGCCAGTAGTTTGGGACACCGATCCTACGAGCAGTACTTC. Full variable domain (outside the CDR3, taken from reference TRBV19 and TRBJ2-7): DGGITQSPKYLFRKEGQNVTLSCEQNLNHDAMYWYRQDPGQGLRLIYYSQIVNDFQKGDIAEGYSVSREKKESFPLTVTSAQKNPTAFYLCASSLGHRSYEQYFGPGTRLTVT.

This chain uses TRBV19 with TRBJ1-5, with D unclear. V lost 4 bases and J 0 bases, leaving 10 bases between the germline ends. Germline lookup yields CDR1 LNHDA and CDR2 SQIVND (reference sequence). CDR3 length: 15 amino acids. CDR3 residues: CASSKILSSNQPQHF. CDR3 in DNA: TGTGCCAGTAGTAAGATCTTGAGTAGCAATCAGCCCCAGCATTTT.

DNA for the CDR3: TGCAGCGTTGAACTTAGGCAGGGGGCCAGCGAGCAGTACTTC. Amino acid sequence: CSVELRQGASEQYF. V is TRBV29-1 and J is TRBJ2-7, with 8 bases lining up with TRBD1. The CDR3 runs to 14 residues. CDR1 and CDR2 from the germline V gene are SQVTM and ANQGSEA. V was pared by 2 bases and J by 6 bases, with 9 bases of the junction left unmatched.

This chain links TRBV9 with TRBJ2-5; 9 nucleotides agree with TRBD2. The CDR3 length is 14 residues. Germline V gene lookup returns CDR1 SGDLS and CDR2 YYNGEE. Germline trimming cut 0 bases from V and 7 bases from J; bases unmatched to any gene: 4. CDR3 loop: CASSVETSGGTQYF. DNA of the CDR3: TGTGCCAGCAGCGTAGAGACTAGCGGAGGGACCCAGTACTTC.

The J gene is TRBJ2-1, the V gene TRBV29-1; 8 nucleotides match TRBD1. V lost 7 bases and J lost 2; bases outside the gene matches: 7. This CDR3 comprises 14 residues. CDR1 and CDR2 from the germline V gene are SQVTM and ANQGSEA. The CDR3 nucleotides are TGCAGCGGCCAGACAGGGGAGCCCTACAATGAGCAGTTCTTC. Translated: CSGQTGEPYNEQFF.

This chain uses TRBV19 with TRBJ1-1; D gene uncertain. The CDR3 is 10 residues long. Germline V gene data show CDR1 as LNHDA and CDR2 as SQIVND (reference sequence). Here the CDR3 reads CVRSGREAFF. In DNA form, the CDR3 reads TGTGTTAGATCCGGGAGAGAAGCTTTCTTT.

The J gene is TRBJ1-1, the V gene TRBV20-1, with unresolved D. V lost 6 bases and J lost 4, with 9 bases in between. In germline, CDR1 is DFQATT, CDR2 SNEGSKA (reference sequence). The CDR3 sequence is 11 residues long. The CDR3 loop is CSAQVVTEAFF. The DNA of the CDR3 is TGCAGTGCCCAGGTAGTCACTGAAGCTTTCTTT.

This clone was seen a handful of times. The chain recombines TRBV11-1 with TRBJ2-3; 9 nucleotides match TRBD2. Germline values: CDR1 SGHAT, CDR2 FQDESV (reference sequence). CDR3 size: 16 residues. The ends lost 3 bases at V and 1 base at J; junction bases unmatched: 5. This chain's CDR3 is CASSFLTSGGTDTQYF. CDR3 sequence (DNA): TGTGCCAGCAGCTTTCTGACTAGCGGAGGCACAGATACGCAGTATTTT.

The rearrangement joins TRBV2 to TRBJ2-3, with TRBD2 matching over 14 bases. This CDR3 contains 13 residues. The V segment lost 5 bases and the J segment 11 bases; nucleotides outside the gene matches: 3. Germline CDR1 is SNHLY and CDR2 is FYNNEI. This chain's CDR3 is CASSTGTSGRQYF. CDR3 nucleotides: TGTGCCAGCAGTACCGGGACTAGCGGGAGGCAGTATTTT. Looking up the rest from reference TRBV2 and TRBJ2-3 gives the full variable domain: EPEVTQTPSHQVTQMGQEVILRCVPISNHLYFYWYRQILGQKVEFLVSFYNNEISEKSEIFDDQFSVERPDGSNFTLKIRSTKLEDSAMYFCASSTGTSGRQYFGPGTRLTVL.

The rearrangement links TRBV30 to TRBJ2-1; perhaps TRBD1 as D (6 bases). CDR1 and CDR2 (germline): GTSNPN, SVGIG (reference sequence). CDR3 length: 12 residues. Trimming pared 5 bases from V and 9 bases from J, leaving 14 bases between. CDR3 loop: CAWAIAGAEQFF. CDR3 nucleotides: TGTGCCTGGGCAATCGCAGGGGCTGAGCAGTTCTTC. Full variable domain (missing parts from reference TRBV30 and TRBJ2-1): SQTIHQWPATLVQPVGSPLSLECTVEGTSNPNLYWYRQAAGRGLQLLFYSVGIGQISSEVPQNLSASRPQDRQFILSSKKLLLSDSGFYLCAWAIAGAEQFFGPGTRLTVL.